Listed here is a single T cell receptor beta chain. What it recognizes is unknown. The entry originates in a study of cytomegalovirus exposure and HLA in healthy donors. General study results and limits: In a later analysis, more than 15,000 TCR beta sequences were associated with HLA alleles at 0.05 false discovery rate. Presence/absence analyses treated sequencing depth as roughly uniform across donors. Most observed TCR sequences were rare, whereas some public TCRs were detected in many donors. Cytomegalovirus association was assigned to under 200 TCR beta chains.

The PCR contained 60 Vbeta and 13 Jbeta primers. The protocol was immunoSEQ multiplex PCR, while the TCRdb copy is restricted to in-frame clones and leaves out a portion. The repertoire holds more than 150,000 clones, 70% to 85% seen once, with 1.4% to 1.5% in the top ten. The TCR originated in a man aged 18-30 years in good health and CMV-seronegative. The sequencing input was PBMCs.

The CDR3, as DNA: TGTGCCAGCAGCGTAAGACCGGGACAGGGGGCGCATGGCGGGGAGCTGTTTTTT. It translates to CASSVRPGQGAHGGELFF. This chain joins TRBV7-2 and TRBJ2-2; 12 positions agree with TRBD1. The CDR3 has 18 amino acids. Per the germline V gene, CDR1 is SGHTA and CDR2 is FQGNSA. V lost 5 bases to trimming and J lost 7 bases; unmatched junction nucleotides: 14.